The 20 T cell receptor beta chains below were found in one sample sequenced in a study of T cells in Graves' hyperthyroidism and ophthalmopathy (dated by TCRdb to about 2019). To prepare the library, multiplex PCR was applied. Instrument on record: Illumina HiSeq 2000. TCR beta CDR3 regions were amplified from RNA transcripts. The TCR CDR3 was subjected to a first round of RT-PCR using the HTBI primer set and the Qiagen OneStep RT-PCR kit. Starting from the raw public reads, TCRdb applied fastp trimming at Q25, assembled clones with MiXCR and retained in-frame beta chains. Merged by CDR3 protein, the rows form single entries marked with the most common genes and DNA. Counted in this sample were about 380,000 distinct CDR3 sequences; under 20% of them appeared once. About 38% of the sample is held by the ten biggest clonotypes. The sequenced sample consisted of blood. These receptors were collected from a man aged 18 to 30 with Graves' ophthalmopathy.

This sequence joins TRBV5-1 and TRBJ2-5; weak D call: TRBD2 (7 bases). Per the germline V gene, CDR1 is SGHRS and CDR2 is YFSETQ. The CDR3 runs to 17 residues. V shed 4 bases and J shed 2 bases, with 21 bases lying between them. CDR3 nucleotide sequence: TGCGCCAGCAGCCGGGGGGCAGGCGGGTTTGGACAAGAGACCCAGTACTTC. Protein product: CASSRGAGGFGQETQYF.

This clonotype was seen many times. The chain joins TRBV5-1 to TRBJ1-1; D is perhaps TRBD1 (5 bases). The CDR3 has 11 residues. Trimming took 3 bases from V and 11 from J, leaving 11 bases between them. Germline CDR1 reads SGHRS; CDR2 reads YFSETQ. The CDR3 DNA follows: TGCGCCAGCAGCTCAGGACGGGGGGCTTTCTTT. Protein sequence: CASSSGRGAFF. Together with reference TRBV5-1 and TRBJ1-1, the CDR3 gives the full variable domain: KAGVTQTPRYLIKTRGQQVTLSCSPISGHRSVSWYQQTPGQGLQFLFEYFSETQRNKGNFPGRFSGRQFSNSRSEMNVSTLELGDSALYLCASSSGRGAFFGQGTRLTVV.

The genes are TRBV6-6 and TRBJ2-1; either TRBD1 or TRBD2 may supply D (5 bases each). V was trimmed by 2 bases and J by 3 bases, leaving 14 bases between them. This CDR3 contains 16 residues. From germline, CDR1 is MNHNY and CDR2 SVGAGI (reference sequence). The CDR3 bases are TGTGCCAGCAGTTACCCCAGGGTAGCGCTCTACAATGAGCAGTTCTTC. Amino acid sequence: CASSYPRVALYNEQFF.

This clonotype came up many times. The DNA of the CDR3 is TGCGCCAGCAGCCCAACCGCGGACACTGAAGCTTTCTTT. Translation: CASSPTADTEAFF. The chain has TRBV5-1 and TRBJ1-1; D is uncertain. This CDR3 spans 13 amino acids. Germline loops: CDR1 SGHRS, CDR2 YFSETQ. V lost 4 bases and J 3 bases, leaving 10 bases between the germline ends.

Many counts were recorded for this clonotype. V usage is TRBV2 and J usage is TRBJ2-2; TRBD1 aligns across 7 bases. V was pared by 5 bases and J by 5 bases, with 5 bases of the junction left unmatched. The CDR3 is made up of 14 amino acids. From germline, CDR1 is SNHLY and CDR2 FYNNEI. In DNA, the CDR3 is TGTGCCAGCAGTCGACCGACAGGGACCGGGGAGCTGTTTTTT. Protein product: CASSRPTGTGELFF. Together with reference TRBV2 and TRBJ2-2, the CDR3 gives the full variable domain: EPEVTQTPSHQVTQMGQEVILRCVPISNHLYFYWYRQILGQKVEFLVSFYNNEISEKSEIFDDQFSVERPDGSNFTLKIRSTKLEDSAMYFCASSRPTGTGELFFGEGSRLTVL.

This clonotype was seen at least ten times. CDR3 sequence: CATSDYRGDSPQHF. CDR3 nucleotide sequence: TGTGCCACCAGTGATTACCGGGGCGATTCGCCCCAGCATTTT. The chain combines TRBV24-1 with TRBJ1-5; possible D gene TRBD1, 5 bases. This CDR3 is built from 14 residues. Trimming shortened V by 2 bases and J by 9 bases, and 13 bases separated the two germline ends. The V gene's germline CDR1 is KGHDR and CDR2 SFDVKD.

In regard to this clonotype: A single base separates this from a much larger clone, so it may be a read error. J is TRBJ1-1 and V is TRBV5-6; 7 positions match TRBD1. In germline, CDR1 is SGHDT, CDR2 YYEEEE. CDR3 length: 17 amino acids. For the CDR3, the DNA is TGTGTCAGCAGCTTGGACCGGGGGACAGAACGGAACACTGAAGCTTTCTTT. Translating gives CVSSLDRGTERNTEAFF.

This chain uses TRBV2 with TRBJ2-1; 12 bases fit TRBD2. The ends lost 6 bases at V and 9 bases at J; junction bases unmatched: 9. The CDR3 covers 15 residues. The V gene's germline CDR1 is SNHLY and CDR2 FYNNEI. CDR3 sequence reads: CASRASSGGAIEQFF. Here the CDR3 DNA reads TGTGCCAGCAGGGCCTCTAGCGGGGGGGCCATTGAGCAGTTCTTC. Full variable domain (rest looked up from reference TRBV2 and TRBJ2-1): EPEVTQTPSHQVTQMGQEVILRCVPISNHLYFYWYRQILGQKVEFLVSFYNNEISEKSEIFDDQFSVERPDGSNFTLKIRSTKLEDSAMYFCASRASSGGAIEQFFGPGTRLTVL.

This clonotype was detected many times. The chain is built from TRBV7-8 and TRBJ1-4; maybe TRBD1 (5 bases). The germline V gene encodes CDR1 SGHVS and CDR2 FQNEAQ. The CDR3 is 15 residues long. The V gene lost 1 base and the J gene lost 5 bases, with 11 bases spanning the gap. DNA for the CDR3: TGTGCCAGCAGCTTAGATCAGGGATTGAATGAAAAACTGTTTTTT. It translates to CASSLDQGLNEKLFF.

This clonotype was detected many times. The rearrangement uses TRBV20-1 and TRBJ2-7; 11 positions agree with TRBD1. Germline values: CDR1 DFQATT, CDR2 SNEGSKA (reference sequence). The CDR3 contains 13 residues. With 5 bases clipped from V and 4 bases from J, the junction kept 4 bases outside the gene matches. In DNA, the CDR3 is TGCAGTGCTTCGGACAGGGGGCTGTACGAGCAGTACTTC. Encoded protein: CSASDRGLYEQYF.

V gene TRBV18 combines with J gene TRBJ2-1; 7 bases match TRBD1. CDR1 and CDR2 from the germline V gene are KGHSH and LQKENI. J gave up 2 bases and V 2 bases, and 6 bases lay outside the gene matches. The CDR3 runs 16 residues. The CDR3 DNA reads as TGTGCCAGCTCACCAGGCGAAGGGGGCCCCTACAATGAGCAGTTCTTC. Protein sequence: CASSPGEGGPYNEQFF.

This clonotype appeared a few times. The chain uses TRBV18 and TRBJ2-7, with unresolved D. Germline V lookup: CDR1 KGHSH, CDR2 LQKENI. This CDR3 contains 12 residues. Deletions cut 3 bases from V and 5 bases from J, with 8 bases between. CDR3 in DNA: TGTGCCAGCTCACCTGGTGCGGACGAGCAGTACTTC. This codes for CASSPGADEQYF.

This sequence joins TRBV10-3 and TRBJ2-3, with TRBD2 matching 10 bases. The CDR3 is 16 amino acids. With V trimmed by 5 bases and J by 2 bases, 7 bases remained unmatched. From germline, CDR1 is ENHRY and CDR2 SYGVKD. CDR3 loop: CAISTLAGANTDTQYF. DNA for the CDR3: TGTGCCATCAGTACCCTAGCGGGGGCCAACACAGATACGCAGTATTTT.

This clonotype came up a few times. The chain is built from TRBV10-1 and TRBJ1-1; no reliable D call. CDR1 and CDR2 (germline): WNHNN, SYGVQD (reference sequence). This CDR3 is 14 amino acids long. V dropped 0 bases and J dropped 3 bases, with 8 bases sitting between them. The CDR3 coding sequence is TGCGCCAGCAGTGAGTCGACTAGGGACACTGAAGCTTTCTTT. Translating gives CASSESTRDTEAFF.

This clonotype was seen a few times. The CDR3 region is CASSRTGTGEHEQYF. CDR3 sequence (DNA): TGTGCCAGTAGCAGAACCGGGACAGGGGAACACGAGCAGTACTTC. This chain joins TRBV19 and TRBJ2-7, with 10 bases matching TRBD1. This CDR3 has 15 residues. Germline V gene lookup returns CDR1 LNHDA and CDR2 SQIVND (reference sequence). Trimming removed 6 bases from V and 5 bases from J; junction bases left unmatched: 10. Supplemented by reference TRBV19 and TRBJ2-7, the full variable domain reads DGGITQSPKYLFRKEGQNVTLSCEQNLNHDAMYWYRQDPGQGLRLIYYSQIVNDFQKGDIAEGYSVSREKKESFPLTVTSAQKNPTAFYLCASSRTGTGEHEQYFGPGTRLTVT.

This clonotype turned up a few times. The V call is TRBV19, the J call TRBJ2-1; tentatively, D is TRBD2 (7 bases). Germline CDR1 is LNHDA and CDR2 is SQIVND (reference sequence). V was trimmed by 3 bases and J by 5 bases, leaving 17 bases between them. The CDR3 totals 16 residues. As DNA, the CDR3 is TGTGCCAGTAGTATGGGGGGGCTAGCGGCCCACAATGAGCAGTTCTTC. Residues: CASSMGGLAAHNEQFF.

The chain joins TRBV11-2 to TRBJ2-3; TRBD2 agrees at 8 bases. Per germline, CDR1 SGHAT and CDR2 FQNNGV. CDR3 size: 15 residues. J gave up 6 bases and V 0 bases, and 5 bases lay outside the gene matches. CDR3 bases: TGTGCCAGCAGCTTAGACGGGGGGGGGCAGGATACGCAGTATTTT. Encoded protein: CASSLDGGGQDTQYF. Together with reference TRBV11-2 and TRBJ2-3, the CDR3 gives the full variable domain: EAGVAQSPRYKIIEKRQSVAFWCNPISGHATLYWYQQILGQGPKLLIQFQNNGVVDDSQLPKDRFSAERLKGVDSTLKIQPAKLEDSAVYLCASSLDGGGQDTQYFGPGTRLTVL.

This clonotype appeared a few times. The chain couples TRBV27 to TRBJ2-4; the match to TRBD2 covers 9 bases. Germline CDR1 reads MNHEY; CDR2 reads SMNVEV (reference sequence). The length of the CDR3 is 15 residues. Germline trimming cut 6 bases from V and 7 bases from J; bases unmatched to any gene: 10. CDR3 bases: TGTGCCAGCAGGAACCTAGCGGGGTTGTTTAACATTCAGTACTTC. This gives the protein CASRNLAGLFNIQYF.

In the case of this clonotype: This may stem from a read error, because a much larger clone lies one nucleotide away. The rearrangement uses TRBV2 and TRBJ2-5; no definite D call. This CDR3 has 14 residues. Germline V gene sequence: CDR1 SNHLY, CDR2 FYNNEI. Trimming left V 5 bases short and J 4 bases short, with 14 bases between. CDR3 sequence (DNA): TGTGCCAGCAGTTTTGCCTCGTACCGAGAGACCCAGTACTTC. Amino acids: CASSFASYRETQYF.

The gene calls are TRBV7-8 and TRBJ2-7, with 7 bases that match TRBD1. The germline V gene has CDR1 SGHVS and CDR2 FQNEAQ. Trimming removed 4 bases from V and 2 bases from J; junction bases left unmatched: 5. The CDR3 is made up of 14 amino acids. The CDR3 protein is CASSSPGQTYEQYF. In DNA, the CDR3 is TGTGCCAGCAGCTCTCCGGGACAGACCTACGAGCAGTACTTC.